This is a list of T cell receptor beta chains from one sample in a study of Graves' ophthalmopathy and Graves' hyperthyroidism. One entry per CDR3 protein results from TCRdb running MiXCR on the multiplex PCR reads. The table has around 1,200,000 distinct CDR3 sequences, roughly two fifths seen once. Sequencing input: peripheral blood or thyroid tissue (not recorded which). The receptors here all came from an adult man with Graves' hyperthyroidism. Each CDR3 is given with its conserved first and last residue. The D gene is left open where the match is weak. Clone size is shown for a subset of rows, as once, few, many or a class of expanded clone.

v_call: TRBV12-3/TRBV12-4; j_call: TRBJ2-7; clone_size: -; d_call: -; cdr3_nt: TGTGCCAGCAGTCTCACTAGAATCGAGCAGTACTTC; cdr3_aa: CASSLTRIEQYF
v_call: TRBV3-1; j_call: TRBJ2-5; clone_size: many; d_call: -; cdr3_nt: TGTGCCAGCAGGCTAGCTGGGATTTTGGAGACCCAGTACTTC; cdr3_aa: CASRLAGILETQYF
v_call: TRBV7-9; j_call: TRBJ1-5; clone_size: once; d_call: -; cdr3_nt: TGTGCCAGCAGCTGGATACAGGAGGACGAGCATTTT; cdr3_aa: CASSWIQEDEHF
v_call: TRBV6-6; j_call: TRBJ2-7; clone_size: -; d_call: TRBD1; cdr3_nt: TGTGCCAGCAACCCAGGACAGGATCTAGTCTACGAGCAGTACTTC; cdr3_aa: CASNPGQDLVYEQYF
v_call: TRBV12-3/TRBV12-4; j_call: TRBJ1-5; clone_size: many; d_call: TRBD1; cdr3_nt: TGTGCCAGCAGTCCCGATCAGGGGGCTTACCAGCCCCAGCATTTT; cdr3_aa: CASSPDQGAYQPQHF
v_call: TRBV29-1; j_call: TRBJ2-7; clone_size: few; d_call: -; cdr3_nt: TGCACCGTGTTTGATGGGGTGGAGCAGTACTTC; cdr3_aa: CTVFDGVEQYF
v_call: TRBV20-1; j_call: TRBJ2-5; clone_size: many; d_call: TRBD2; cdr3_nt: TGCAGTGCACCGCGGGGGGGCGACGAGACCCAGTACTTC; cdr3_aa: CSAPRGGDETQYF
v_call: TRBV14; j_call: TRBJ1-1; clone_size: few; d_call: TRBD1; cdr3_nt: TGTGCCAGCAGCCAAGACCCCCGGCTCTTTGGACAGGGAGTGGGTGGCACTGAAGCTTTCTTT; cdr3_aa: CASSQDPRLFGQGVGGTEAFF
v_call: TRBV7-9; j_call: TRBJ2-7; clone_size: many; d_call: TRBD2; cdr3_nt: TGTGCCAGCAGCTCCCTCCCGCGGGGGGTCCCTCGCGGCGAGCAGTACTTC; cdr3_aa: CASSSLPRGVPRGEQYF
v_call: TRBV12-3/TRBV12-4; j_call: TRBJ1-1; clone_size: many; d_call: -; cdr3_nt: TGTGCCAGCAGTTTGCATGGGGGGAAGACTGAAGCTTTCTTT; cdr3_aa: CASSLHGGKTEAFF
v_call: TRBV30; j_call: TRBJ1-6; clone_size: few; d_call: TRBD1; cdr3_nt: TGTGCCTGGACGACCGGGACAGGGAAAAATTCACCCCTCCACTTT; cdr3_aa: CAWTTGTGKNSPLHF
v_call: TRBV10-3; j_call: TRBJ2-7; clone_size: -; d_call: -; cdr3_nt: TGTGCCATCAGGGAGACAGGCGCAACCTACGAGCAGTACTTC; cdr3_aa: CAIRETGATYEQYF
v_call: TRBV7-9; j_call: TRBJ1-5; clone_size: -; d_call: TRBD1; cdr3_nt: TGTGCCAGCAGCGTAGCGGCGACAGGGAGGCCACATTTT; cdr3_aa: CASSVAATGRPHF
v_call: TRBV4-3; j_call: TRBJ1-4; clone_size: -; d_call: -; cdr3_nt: TGCGCCAGCAGCCAAGATGCACAGCTCTTTAATGAAAAACTGTTTTTT; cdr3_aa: CASSQDAQLFNEKLFF
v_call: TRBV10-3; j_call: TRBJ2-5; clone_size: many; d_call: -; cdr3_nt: TGTGCCATCAGCCGGAACCAGGAGACCCAGTACTTC; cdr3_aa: CAISRNQETQYF
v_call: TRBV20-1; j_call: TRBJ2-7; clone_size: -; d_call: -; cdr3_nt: TGCAGTGCTGTAGCCGGGACACGGTACAAGCAGTACTTC; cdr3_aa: CSAVAGTRYKQYF
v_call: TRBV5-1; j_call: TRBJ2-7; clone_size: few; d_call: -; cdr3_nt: TGCGCCAGCATGGATGCGGGGGCATCCTACGAGCAGTACTTC; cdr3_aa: CASMDAGASYEQYF